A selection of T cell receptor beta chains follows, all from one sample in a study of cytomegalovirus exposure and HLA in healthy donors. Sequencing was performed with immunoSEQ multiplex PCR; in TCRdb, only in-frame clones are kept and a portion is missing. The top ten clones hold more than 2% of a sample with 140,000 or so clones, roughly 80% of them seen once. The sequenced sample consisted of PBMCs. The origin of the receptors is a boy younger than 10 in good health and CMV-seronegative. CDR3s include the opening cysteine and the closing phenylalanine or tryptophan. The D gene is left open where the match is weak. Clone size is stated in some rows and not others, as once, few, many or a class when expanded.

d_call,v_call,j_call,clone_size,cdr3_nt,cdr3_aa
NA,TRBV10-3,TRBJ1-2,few,TGTGCCATCAGGGAGGCTCTTCAGGATGGCTACACCTTC,CAIREALQDGYTF
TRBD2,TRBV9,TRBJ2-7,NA,TGTGCCAGCAGCGCGAGCGGGGGGGAGGACGAGCAGTACTTC,CASSASGGEDEQYF
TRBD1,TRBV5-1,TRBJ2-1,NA,TGCGCCAGCAGCTTGGTCGGTCGGCGTCACAGGGGGAATGAGCAGTTCTTC,CASSLVGRRHRGNEQFF
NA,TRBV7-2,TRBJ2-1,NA,TGTGCCAGCAGCTTAGTCAGTCAGGTTAACAATGAGCAGTTCTTC,CASSLVSQVNNEQFF
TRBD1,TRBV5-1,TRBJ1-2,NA,TGCGCCAGCAGCTTGAGGGACAGTCCTTCCTATGGCTACACCTTC,CASSLRDSPSYGYTF
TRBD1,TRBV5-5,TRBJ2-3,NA,TGTGCCAGCAGCGAGCCGGGACAGGGCACAGATACGCAGTATTTT,CASSEPGQGTDTQYF
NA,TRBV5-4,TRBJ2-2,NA,TGTGCCAGCAGCTCCCAGTCTCGACATACCACCGGGGAGCTGTTTTTT,CASSSQSRHTTGELFF
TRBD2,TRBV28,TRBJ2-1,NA,TGTGCCAGCAGGTCGGGACTAGCGGGAATAGTTTACAATGAGCAGTTCTTC,CASRSGLAGIVYNEQFF
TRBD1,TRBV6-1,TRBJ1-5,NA,TGTGCCAGCAGCGACAGGGAGCAGCCCCAGCATTTT,CASSDREQPQHF
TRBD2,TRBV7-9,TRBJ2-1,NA,TGTGCCAGCAGCCCTCCCCCCGCTAGCGGGAGTGTCGATGAGCAGTTCTTC,CASSPPPASGSVDEQFF
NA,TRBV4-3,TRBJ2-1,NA,TGCGCCAGCAGCCAAGAGATAGGGCAGGGGCTTTACAATGAGCAGTTCTTC,CASSQEIGQGLYNEQFF
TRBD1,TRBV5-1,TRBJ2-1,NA,TGCGCCAGCAGCTTTCCCCGGACAGGGAGCTCCTACAATGAGCAGTTCTTC,CASSFPRTGSSYNEQFF
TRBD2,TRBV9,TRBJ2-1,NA,TGTGCCAGCAGCGTAGGCGTGCGGGGGGGCTTGTTCTTC,CASSVGVRGGLFF
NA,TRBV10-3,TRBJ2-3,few,TGTGCCATCAGCATCCCGGGACACGATAGCACAGATACGCAGTATTTT,CAISIPGHDSTDTQYF
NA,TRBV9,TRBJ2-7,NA,TGTGCCAGCAGCGTAGGCGAGGGGGTGAAGTACTTC,CASSVGEGVKYF
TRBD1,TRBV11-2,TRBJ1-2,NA,TGTGCCAGCAGCCTATTTCCGGGACAGGGGCACGGCTACACCTTC,CASSLFPGQGHGYTF
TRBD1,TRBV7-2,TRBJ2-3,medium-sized,TGTGCCAGCAGCGCCAGACAGGGGGGTAGCACAGATACGCAGTATTTT,CASSARQGGSTDTQYF
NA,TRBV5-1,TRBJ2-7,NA,TGCGCCAGCAGCTTTGTCCTAGCTTATGGCGAGCAGTACTTC,CASSFVLAYGEQYF
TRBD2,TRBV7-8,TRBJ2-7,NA,TGTGCCAGCAGCTCCGGGGGGTCCCACGAGCAGTACTTC,CASSSGGSHEQYF
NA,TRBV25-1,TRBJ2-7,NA,TGTGCCAGCAGTGATATACGGACGGGGTCTCTAACGTACGAGCAGTACTTC,CASSDIRTGSLTYEQYF
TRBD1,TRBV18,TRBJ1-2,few,TGTGCCAGCTCGCCTCCTGGACAGGGGGGTGGCTACACCTTC,CASSPPGQGGGYTF
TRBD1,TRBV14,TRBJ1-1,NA,TGTGCCAGCAGCCAAGTAGGGGGCGCGTTGAACACTGAAGCTTTCTTT,CASSQVGGALNTEAFF
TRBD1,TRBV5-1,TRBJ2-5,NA,TGCGCCAGCAGCTTGAGTTCGACAGGGGAGACCCAGTACTTC,CASSLSSTGETQYF
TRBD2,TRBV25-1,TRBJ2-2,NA,TGTGCCAGCAGTGAGGCGTTAGAGCGGGAGAACACCGGGGAGCTGTTTTTT,CASSEALERENTGELFF
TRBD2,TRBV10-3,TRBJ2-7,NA,TGTGCCATCAAACATACTAGCGGGAGCGCCTCCTACGAGCAGTACTTC,CAIKHTSGSASYEQYF
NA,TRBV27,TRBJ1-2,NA,TGTGCCAGCAGCCCCCGGGTCTTCTATGGCTACACCTTC,CASSPRVFYGYTF
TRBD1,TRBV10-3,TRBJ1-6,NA,TGTGCCATCAGTCCGCGGACAGGAGACAATTCACCCCTCCACTTT,CAISPRTGDNSPLHF
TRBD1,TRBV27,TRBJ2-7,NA,TGTGCCAGCACCTATACCGGGACAGGGAGTTACGAGCAGTACTTC,CASTYTGTGSYEQYF
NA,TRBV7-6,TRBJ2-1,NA,TGTGCCAGCAGCCACGGGTGGAATGAGCAGTTCTTC,CASSHGWNEQFF
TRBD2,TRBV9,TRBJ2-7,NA,TGTGCCAGCAGCGTAGATGCTAGCGGGGGACTCTACGAGCAGTACTTC,CASSVDASGGLYEQYF
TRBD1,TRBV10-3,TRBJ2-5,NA,TGTGCCATCAGGAAGGGACAGGCAGAAGAGACCCAGTACTTC,CAIRKGQAEETQYF
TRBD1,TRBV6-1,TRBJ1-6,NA,TGTGCCAGCAGTGCCCGGGACAGCAGCTCCTATAATTCACCCCTCCACTTT,CASSARDSSSYNSPLHF
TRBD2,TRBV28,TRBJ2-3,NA,TGTGCCAGCAGTTATATCCGCCTAGCGGGGGCCCGCACAGATACGCAGTATTTT,CASSYIRLAGARTDTQYF
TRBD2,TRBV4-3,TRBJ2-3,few,TGCGCCAGCAGCCTTAGGCCGGGACTAGCCAGCACAGATACGCAGTATTTT,CASSLRPGLASTDTQYF
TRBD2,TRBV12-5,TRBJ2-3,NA,TGTGCTAGTGGAAATCCTAGCGGGAACACAGATACGCAGTATTTT,CASGNPSGNTDTQYF
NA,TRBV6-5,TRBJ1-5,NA,TGTGCCAGCAGTTACTCAAGCGACGCCAATCAGCCCCAGCATTTT,CASSYSSDANQPQHF
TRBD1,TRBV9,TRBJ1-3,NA,TGTGCCAGCAGCGTAACCTCGACAGGGGTCGGAAACAACATATATTTT,CASSVTSTGVGNNIYF
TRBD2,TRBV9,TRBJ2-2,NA,TGTGCCAGCAGCGGTCGGGGAAGCGGGGGTTTTTTTTCCGGGGAGCTGTTTTTT,CASSGRGSGGFFSGELFF
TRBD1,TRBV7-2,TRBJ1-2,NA,TGTGCCAGCAGCTTAGTCTCAGGGGGAGACTATGGCTACACCTTC,CASSLVSGGDYGYTF
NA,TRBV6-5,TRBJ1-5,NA,TGTGCCAGCAGTTTGGTGGGGGCTGGTCAGCCCCAGCATTTT,CASSLVGAGQPQHF
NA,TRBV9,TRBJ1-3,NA,TGTGCCAGCAGCGTAGGCGGCGGGACCGGAAACACCATATATTTT,CASSVGGGTGNTIYF
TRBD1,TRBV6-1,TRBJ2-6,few,TGTGCCAGCAGTGTTCAGGGGGAAATCTCTGGGGCCAACGTCCTGACTTTC,CASSVQGEISGANVLTF
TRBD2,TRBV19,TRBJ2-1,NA,TGTGCCAGTAGTATGGTCGGGACTAGCGGAGTCTCCTACAATGAGCAGTTCTTC,CASSMVGTSGVSYNEQFF
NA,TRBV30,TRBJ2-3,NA,TGTGCCTGGAGTCGCCAGGTTGGGGATACGCAGTATTTT,CAWSRQVGDTQYF
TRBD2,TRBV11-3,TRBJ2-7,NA,TGTGCCAGCAGCCCCGGGGGGAGCTCCTACGAGCAGTACTTC,CASSPGGSSYEQYF